The 20 T cell receptor beta chains presented below share a single source sample, sequenced in a study of blood T cell repertoires in COVID-19. TCRdb's table, derived via immunoSEQ multiplex PCR, lists solely in-frame clones and lacks some. The sample lists about 210,000 clones, around 87% seen once, with around 7% in the top ten. The source material was PBMCs or T cells enriched from blood (not recorded which). These receptors were collected from a young man in a cohort exposed to, infected with or recovered from COVID-19 (not recorded which).

The chain uses TRBV2 and TRBJ2-7; tentative D call: TRBD1 (6 bases). The CDR3 is made up of 15 amino acids. The V gene's germline CDR1 is SNHLY and CDR2 FYNNEI. V lost 3 bases and J lost 0, with 12 bases in between. The CDR3 protein is CASSDLWDNSYEQYF. The DNA for the CDR3 is TGTGCCAGCAGTGATCTTTGGGACAACTCCTACGAGCAGTACTTC.

The V gene is TRBV27, the J gene TRBJ2-7; TRBD2 might be the D (6 bases). V lost 3 bases to trimming and J lost 0 bases, with 9 bases between them. In germline, CDR1 is MNHEY, CDR2 SMNVEV (reference sequence). The CDR3 is 14 residues long. CDR3 sequence (DNA): TGTGCCAGCAGTTTGGTGCGGGACTCCTACGAGCAGTACTTC. It encodes CASSLVRDSYEQYF.

V usage is TRBV18 and J usage is TRBJ2-7; 9 nucleotides match TRBD1. Germline V gives CDR1 KGHSH, CDR2 LQKENI. CDR3 length: 16 residues. Trimming removed 2 bases from V and 5 bases from J; junction bases left unmatched: 10. Written as DNA, the CDR3 is TGTGCCAGCTCACCAATCTCACAGGGGGCAAATAACGAGCAGTACTTC. Protein product: CASSPISQGANNEQYF.

This rearrangement joins TRBV4-1 to TRBJ2-1; 9 positions agree with TRBD2. There are 16 residues in the CDR3. V lost 1 base and J lost 7; bases outside the gene matches: 8. The germline CDR1 and CDR2 sequences are MGHRA and YSYEKL. CDR3 bases: TGCGCCAGCAGCCAAGTGGAGGGACTAGCTTTGAATGAGCAGTTCTTC. Residues: CASSQVEGLALNEQFF.

J is TRBJ1-1 and V is TRBV3-1 (or the pseudogene TRBV3-2), with TRBD1 as a possible D gene (6 bases). The CDR3 is 17 amino acids. V was shortened by 1 base and J by 4 bases, with 19 bases between the two germline ends. The germline V gene encodes CDR1 LGHDT and CDR2 YNNKEL (reference sequence). The CDR3 nucleotides read TGTGCCAGCAGCCAAGGACCGCAGGGGAAGAGGGTCACTGAAGCTTTCTTT. Protein product: CASSQGPQGKRVTEAFF.

The chain combines TRBV11-2 with TRBJ2-7, with TRBD2 matching 14 bases. The ends lost 4 bases at V and 0 bases at J; junction bases unmatched: 2. Looked up from germline, CDR1 is SGHAT and CDR2 is FQNNGV. The CDR3 runs to 16 residues. The CDR3, as DNA: TGTGCCAGCAGCTCGGGACTAGCGGGAGTCTCCTACGAGCAGTACTTC. Translation gives CASSSGLAGVSYEQYF. Complete variable domain (other parts from reference TRBV11-2 and TRBJ2-7): EAGVAQSPRYKIIEKRQSVAFWCNPISGHATLYWYQQILGQGPKLLIQFQNNGVVDDSQLPKDRFSAERLKGVDSTLKIQPAKLEDSAVYLCASSSGLAGVSYEQYFGPGTRLTVT.

The genes are TRBV24-1 and TRBJ1-5; D unclear. With 12 bases removed from V and 0 bases from J, the gap between germline ends came to 8 bases. The CDR3 is made up of 12 amino acids. Germline values: CDR1 KGHDR, CDR2 SFDVKD. The CDR3 region has the DNA TGTGCCGGGCAGTATAGCAATCAGCCCCAGCATTTT. This codes for CAGQYSNQPQHF.

The chain uses TRBV9 and TRBJ2-1; 11 nucleotides line up with TRBD1. The V gene's germline CDR1 is SGDLS and CDR2 YYNGEE. CDR3 length equals 15 residues. With V trimmed by 3 bases and J by 4 bases, 3 bases remained unmatched. The DNA for the CDR3 is TGTGCCAGCAGCGCGGGGACAGGGGGTTACAATGAGCAGTTCTTC. It encodes CASSAGTGGYNEQFF.

The chain uses TRBV6-5 and TRBJ2-7; the match to TRBD1 covers 7 bases. The CDR3 sequence is 13 residues long. Trimming cost V 8 bases and J 0 bases; bases outside gene matches: 4. Germline values: CDR1 MNHEY, CDR2 SVGAGI. CDR3 nucleotide sequence: TGTGCCAGCGGACAGGCAATCTCCTACGAGCAGTACTTC. Protein: CASGQAISYEQYF.

The chain joins TRBV11-2 to TRBJ2-1; D remains ambiguous. From germline, CDR1 is SGHAT and CDR2 FQNNGV. V dropped 5 bases and J dropped 6 bases, with 17 bases sitting between them. The CDR3 runs 15 residues. The CDR3 loop reads CASSPARVLSNEQFF. The CDR3 DNA reads TGTGCCAGCAGCCCCGCCCGCGTTCTTTCCAATGAGCAGTTCTTC.

The chain recombines TRBV11-2 with TRBJ2-7; 9 bases match TRBD2. V trimming: 0 bases; J trimming: 4 bases; junction bases outside the gene matches: 4. CDR3 length: 15 residues. The V gene's germline CDR1 is SGHAT and CDR2 FQNNGV. The chain's CDR3 is CASSLELAGDYEQYF. CDR3 in DNA: TGTGCCAGCAGCTTAGAATTAGCGGGAGATTACGAGCAGTACTTC.

The chain has TRBV28 and TRBJ1-2; possible D gene TRBD1, 6 bases. In germline, CDR1 is MDHEN, CDR2 SYDVKM. The CDR3 has 12 residues. Trimming removed 10 bases at V and 4 bases at J, with 13 bases between. CDR3 in DNA: TGTGCCACTGCGGGGGACACCTATGGCTACACCTTC. Its translation is CATAGDTYGYTF.

The rearrangement uses TRBV9 and TRBJ2-1, with 13 bases aligning to TRBD2. The V gene end was trimmed by 1 base and the J gene end by 6 bases; junction bases not matched to a gene: 13. The CDR3 has 19 amino acids. Germline V gives CDR1 SGDLS, CDR2 YYNGEE. The CDR3 sequence is CASSVQDLLAGGLGNEQFF. In DNA, the CDR3 is TGTGCCAGCAGCGTACAGGACCTACTAGCGGGAGGGTTGGGCAATGAGCAGTTCTTC.

The V gene is TRBV28, the J gene TRBJ1-4; no firm D call. V lost 7 bases and J 0 bases, leaving 9 bases between the germline ends. Per germline, CDR1 MDHEN and CDR2 SYDVKM. CDR3 length: 14 residues. The CDR3 is CASNSAATNEKLFF. The CDR3 nucleotides read TGTGCCAGCAATAGTGCTGCAACTAATGAAAAACTGTTTTTT.

The V and J genes are TRBV5-4 and TRBJ2-7; 9 bases line up with TRBD2. V shed 3 bases, J shed 2 bases, and the junction held 6 bases outside the gene matches. Germline-derived CDR1 and CDR2 are SGHNT and YYREEE (reference sequence). This CDR3 region has 15 residues. CDR3 sequence reads: CASSSGTSPTYEQYF. CDR3 bases: TGTGCCAGCAGCTCCGGGACTAGCCCCACCTACGAGCAGTACTTC.

This clone was picked up a small number of times. The chain links TRBV27 to TRBJ1-6, with TRBD1 identical over 7 bases. V dropped 5 bases and J dropped 10; count of bases not matched to a gene: 11. Germline loops: CDR1 MNHEY, CDR2 SMNVEV (reference sequence). The CDR3 totals 15 residues. The DNA of the CDR3 is TGTGCCAGCAGTCTGTCGACAGGGTCAGGATCACCCCTCCACTTT. Translating gives CASSLSTGSGSPLHF.

Details on this clone: Other DNA sequences from this sample encode an identical CDR3 as well. Here the CDR3 DNA reads TGTGCCAGCAGCGTAGCCCCGACCGGGACAGGGACCGAGCAGTACTTC. Translation: CASSVAPTGTGTEQYF. The V and J genes are TRBV9 and TRBJ2-7, with TRBD1 identical over 9 bases. CDR1 is SGDLS, CDR2 YYNGEE, per germline. V was clipped by 0 bases and J by 6 bases; unmatched bases: 10. The CDR3 is 16 residues long.

This sequence joins TRBV2 and TRBJ2-3; 7 bases align to TRBD2. V lost 4 bases and J lost 2; bases outside the gene matches: 9. In germline, CDR1 is SNHLY, CDR2 FYNNEI. CDR3 length equals 16 residues. The CDR3 DNA reads as TGTGCCAGCAGTGTAGGAGGGCTAGCGGACACAGATACGCAGTATTTT. Its protein is CASSVGGLADTDTQYF. The entire variable domain, with the rest obtained from reference TRBV2 and TRBJ2-3, is as follows: EPEVTQTPSHQVTQMGQEVILRCVPISNHLYFYWYRQILGQKVEFLVSFYNNEISEKSEIFDDQFSVERPDGSNFTLKIRSTKLEDSAMYFCASSVGGLADTDTQYFGPGTRLTVL.

As concerns this clone: At the DNA level, this CDR3 is encoded by other sequences in the same sample as well. The rearrangement uses TRBV18 and TRBJ2-5; TRBD1 agrees at 7 bases. CDR1 and CDR2 from the germline V gene are KGHSH and LQKENI. The CDR3 runs 12 residues. The V segment lost 3 bases and the J segment 5 bases; nucleotides outside the gene matches: 0. The CDR3 DNA reads TGTGCCAGCTCACCGACAGGGGAGACCCAGTACTTC. Translated: CASSPTGETQYF.

V and J are TRBV5-1 and TRBJ1-1, with unresolved D. CDR3 length: 14 amino acids. Trimming pared 0 bases from V and 3 bases from J, leaving 9 bases between. CDR1 SGHRS and CDR2 YFSETQ come from the germline V gene. The CDR3 here is CASSLAGFDTEAFF. In nucleotides, the CDR3 is TGCGCCAGCAGCTTGGCGGGGTTTGACACTGAAGCTTTCTTT.